The present entry profiles one T cell receptor beta chain with its context. What antigen it recognizes has not been identified. The record has no base qualities; no much larger clone is one base away. Libraries were built with 5' RACE. The reads were generated on an Illumina HiSeq 2500. The second PCR ran for roughly 7 to 11 cycles and used a J-beta primer mix along with a sample-barcoded 5' primer. Each TCR beta cDNA molecule received a unique molecular identifier from a template-switch 5' adaptor carrying 12 random nucleotides. Each sample yielded at least 2.5 million CDR3-containing paired-end reads. First-strand cDNA synthesis was performed from all RNA using the Mint cDNA synthesis kit, with priming by a TRBC-specific oligonucleotide. Following uracil-DNA glycosylase treatment, all cDNA underwent a first 18-cycle PCR with the universal primers M1SS and BC2_uni_R. Per the source publication's procedure: Normalization of each sample was performed by random selection of 1 million high-quality reads, each carrying a distinct molecular identifier. Reads sharing molecular identifiers were discarded rather than binned into consensus sequences. MiTCR, run with a Q25 quality threshold and the strictest error-elimination algorithm, handled CDR3 identification, clonotype clustering and error correction. A nonparametric unseen species model using Euler transformation provided a lower-bound estimate of total TCR beta diversity. The public reads were quality trimmed at Q25 with fastp and then assembled into clones with MiXCR by TCRdb, keeping productive beta chains. Here each entry gathers all rows of one CDR3 protein and keeps the most common genes and DNA. The V and J calls and clone size are TCRdb's, not the authors'. The sample table shows roughly 800,000 distinct CDR3 sequences, and roughly 64% are seen once. Clones ranked in the top ten supply 22% of the sample.

This sample stems from a study of blood T cells in healthy people across ages (dated by TCRdb to between 2014 and 2017). At the level of the whole study: In model experiments, template switching captured about one uniquely barcoded TCR beta cDNA molecule for every two T cells. To track age-related changes in TCR beta repertoire diversity, the study relied on deep sequencing normalized with unique cDNA molecular identifiers. Four age groups were formed from the donors: young (average approximately 15 years), middle-aged (around 41), aged (62) and long-lived (approximately 80). To avoid experimental bias, donors of different ages were spread randomly across the sequencing lanes. Using the same blood draw, the study looked at two additional independent replicas of 1 million unique cDNA reads for two donors, one aged 18 to 29 and the other aged 80 or older.

Points the paper makes about the study in general: Compared with the aged group, the long-lived group had more naive CD4+ T cells, fewer expanded clones and increased TCR diversity, a pattern suggesting age selection. Since profiling was done on bulk unsorted PBMCs, naive and antigen-experienced compartments could not be conclusively compared. Because the CMV infection status of the donors was unknown, age-related changes in expanded clonotypes may potentially have been confounded. Estimates of total diversity based on one million sequenced T cells were considered lower bounds and underestimates. There was a strong correlation between observed TCR beta diversity and the percentage of naive T cells measured by flow cytometry. Observed TCR beta diversity per million T cells fell roughly linearly with age, and a significant reduction was already apparent by age roughly 40.

The roughly 37 donors, aged about 6 to 95 years, were systemically healthy Caucasian individuals from Russia. Ten milliliters of peripheral blood were drawn from each donor into EDTA-treated Vacutainer tubes. Ficoll-Paque density-gradient centrifugation was used to isolate PBMCs, with at least 6 million obtained per sample. Total RNA was extracted from PBMCs with Trizol reagent, with at least 5.5 micrograms obtained per sample. For every donor, an aliquot of PBMCs went through flow cytometry to measure the percentages of naive CD45RAhigh/CD27high T cells. The CDR3 measures 14 amino acids from cysteine to phenylalanine. Only CDR3 DNA remains: 42 bases, in frame from the first base. The V end gives up 4 bases and the J end 0 bases, leaving 2 bases in the junction not matched to a gene. CDR1 and CDR2 (SGHTA, FQGNSA) derive from the germline V gene.

Sequences were obtained from blood. This receptor chain uses TRBV7-2 and TRBJ1-2; the central 7 bases match TRBD1. This sequence originates from a man aged 25 to 45 in good health. The CDR3 region reads CASSWDSTNYGYTF. The nucleotides are TGTGCCAGCAGCTGGGACAGTACTAACTATGGCTACACCTTC.